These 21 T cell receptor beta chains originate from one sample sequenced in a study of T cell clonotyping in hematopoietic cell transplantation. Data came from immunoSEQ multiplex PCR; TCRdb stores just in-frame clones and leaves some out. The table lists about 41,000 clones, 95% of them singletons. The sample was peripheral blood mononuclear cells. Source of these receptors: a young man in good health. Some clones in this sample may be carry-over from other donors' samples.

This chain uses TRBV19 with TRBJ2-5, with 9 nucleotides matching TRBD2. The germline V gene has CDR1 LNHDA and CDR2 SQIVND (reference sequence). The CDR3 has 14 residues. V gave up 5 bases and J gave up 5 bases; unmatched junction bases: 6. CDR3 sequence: CASSVLAGGETQYF. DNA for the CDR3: TGTGCCAGTAGTGTACTAGCGGGTGGGGAGACCCAGTACTTC.

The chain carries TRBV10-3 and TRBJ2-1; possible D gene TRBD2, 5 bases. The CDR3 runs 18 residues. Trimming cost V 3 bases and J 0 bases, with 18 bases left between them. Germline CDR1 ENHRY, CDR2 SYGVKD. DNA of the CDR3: TGTGCCATCAGTGACTCCGGACTCAAACTTAGCTCCTACAATGAGCAGTTCTTC. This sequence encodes CAISDSGLKLSSYNEQFF.

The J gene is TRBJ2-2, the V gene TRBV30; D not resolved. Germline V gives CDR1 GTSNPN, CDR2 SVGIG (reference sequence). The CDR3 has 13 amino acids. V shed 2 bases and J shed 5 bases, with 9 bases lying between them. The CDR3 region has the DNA TGTGCCTGGAGTACTCTGGAGACCGGGGAGCTGTTTTTT. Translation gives CAWSTLETGELFF.

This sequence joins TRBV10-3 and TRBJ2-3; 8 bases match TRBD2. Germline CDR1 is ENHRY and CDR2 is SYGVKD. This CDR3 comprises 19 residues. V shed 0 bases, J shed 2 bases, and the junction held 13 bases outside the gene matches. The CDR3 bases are TGTGCCATCAGTGAGTCTCGGGGAAAGATAGCGGGGCTCACAGATACGCAGTATTTT. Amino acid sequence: CAISESRGKIAGLTDTQYF.

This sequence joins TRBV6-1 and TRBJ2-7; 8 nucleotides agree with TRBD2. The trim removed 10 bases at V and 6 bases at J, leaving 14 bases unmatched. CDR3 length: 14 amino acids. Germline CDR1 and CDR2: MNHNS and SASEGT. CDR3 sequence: CAILSGSGLVEQYF. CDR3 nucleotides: TGTGCCATCCTCAGCGGGAGTGGGTTGGTCGAGCAGTACTTC.

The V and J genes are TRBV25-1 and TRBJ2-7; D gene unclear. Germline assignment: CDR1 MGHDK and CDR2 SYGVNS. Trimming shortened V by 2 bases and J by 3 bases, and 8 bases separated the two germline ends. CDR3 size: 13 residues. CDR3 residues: CASSENLYYEQYF. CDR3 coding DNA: TGTGCCAGCAGTGAAAACCTGTACTACGAGCAGTACTTC.

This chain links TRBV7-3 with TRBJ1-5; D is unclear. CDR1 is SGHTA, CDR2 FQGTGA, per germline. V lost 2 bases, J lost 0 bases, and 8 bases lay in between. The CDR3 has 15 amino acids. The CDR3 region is CASSLGPNSNQPQHF. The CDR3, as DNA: TGTGCCAGCAGCTTAGGACCCAATAGCAATCAGCCCCAGCATTTT.

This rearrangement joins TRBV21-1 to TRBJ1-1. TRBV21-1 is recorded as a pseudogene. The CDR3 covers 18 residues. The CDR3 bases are TGTGCCAGCAGCAAAGTTCGGTTAACGGGCTTAAAGAGCCCTGAAGCTTTCTTT. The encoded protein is CASSKVRLTGLKSPEAFF.

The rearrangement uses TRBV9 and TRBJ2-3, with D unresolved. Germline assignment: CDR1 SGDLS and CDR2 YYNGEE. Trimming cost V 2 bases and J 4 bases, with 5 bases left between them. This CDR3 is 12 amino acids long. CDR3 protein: CASSVVADTQYF. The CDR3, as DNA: TGTGCCAGCAGCGTGGTAGCAGATACGCAGTATTTT.

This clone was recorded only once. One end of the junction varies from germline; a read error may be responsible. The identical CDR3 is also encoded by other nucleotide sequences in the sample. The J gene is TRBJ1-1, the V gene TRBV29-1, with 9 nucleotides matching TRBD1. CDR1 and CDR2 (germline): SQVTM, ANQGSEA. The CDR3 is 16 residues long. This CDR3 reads CSVPPGTGFLNTEAFF. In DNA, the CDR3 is TGTAGCGTTCCCCCCGGGACAGGGTTTTTGAACACTGAAGCTTTCTTT.

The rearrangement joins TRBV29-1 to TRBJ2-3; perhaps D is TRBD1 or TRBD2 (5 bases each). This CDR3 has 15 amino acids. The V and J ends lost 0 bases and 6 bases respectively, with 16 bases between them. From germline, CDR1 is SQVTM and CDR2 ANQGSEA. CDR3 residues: CSVEDAAPGRDTQYF. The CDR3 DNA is TGCAGCGTTGAAGATGCGGCCCCGGGGCGTGATACGCAGTATTTT.

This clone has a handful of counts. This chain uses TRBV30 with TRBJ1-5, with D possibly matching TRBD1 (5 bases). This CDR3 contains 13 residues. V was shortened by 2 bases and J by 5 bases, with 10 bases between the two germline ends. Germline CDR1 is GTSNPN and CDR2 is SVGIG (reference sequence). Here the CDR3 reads CAWSPRGDQPQHF. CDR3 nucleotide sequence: TGTGCCTGGAGTCCGCGGGGGGATCAGCCCCAGCATTTT.

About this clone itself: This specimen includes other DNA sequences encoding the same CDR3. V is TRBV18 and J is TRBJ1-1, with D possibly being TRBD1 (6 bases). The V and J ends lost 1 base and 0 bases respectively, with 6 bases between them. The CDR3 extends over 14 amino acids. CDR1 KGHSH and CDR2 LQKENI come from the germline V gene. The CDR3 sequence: CASSPQGVNTEAFF. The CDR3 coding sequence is TGTGCCAGCTCACCACAGGGGGTGAACACTGAAGCTTTCTTT. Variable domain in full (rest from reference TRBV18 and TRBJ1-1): NAGVMQNPRHLVRRRGQEARLRCSPMKGHSHVYWYRQLPEEGLKFMVYLQKENIIDESGMPKERFSAEFPKEGPSILRIQQVVRGDSAAYFCASSPQGVNTEAFFGQGTRLTVV.

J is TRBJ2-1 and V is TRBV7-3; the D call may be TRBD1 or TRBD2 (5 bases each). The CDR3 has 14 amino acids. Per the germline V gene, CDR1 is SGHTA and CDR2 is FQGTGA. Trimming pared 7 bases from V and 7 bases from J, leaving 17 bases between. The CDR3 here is CASTGVGTGNEQFF. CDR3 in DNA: TGTGCCAGCACCGGGGTAGGGACGGGGAATGAGCAGTTCTTC.

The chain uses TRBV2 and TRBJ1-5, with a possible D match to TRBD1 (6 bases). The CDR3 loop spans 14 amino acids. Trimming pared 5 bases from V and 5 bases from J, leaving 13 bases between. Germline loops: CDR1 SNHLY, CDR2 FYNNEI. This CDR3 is CASSLSGQYQPQHF. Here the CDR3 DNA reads TGTGCCAGCAGTTTAAGCGGACAGTATCAGCCCCAGCATTTT.

DNA of the CDR3: TGCAGCGTTACCGCCGGGACAGGGTACTCCGATGAGCAGTTCTTC. This gives the protein CSVTAGTGYSDEQFF. The V and J genes are TRBV29-1 and TRBJ2-1; 9 bases line up with TRBD1. With 5 bases clipped from V and 8 bases from J, the junction kept 13 bases outside the gene matches. This CDR3 has 15 residues. CDR1 and CDR2 (germline): SQVTM, ANQGSEA.

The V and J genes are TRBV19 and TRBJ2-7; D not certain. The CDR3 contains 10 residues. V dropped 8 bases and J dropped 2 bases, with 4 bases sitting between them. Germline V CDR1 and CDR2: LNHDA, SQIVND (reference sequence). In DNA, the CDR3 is TGTGCCAGTGGGACCTACGAGCAGTACTTC. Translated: CASGTYEQYF.

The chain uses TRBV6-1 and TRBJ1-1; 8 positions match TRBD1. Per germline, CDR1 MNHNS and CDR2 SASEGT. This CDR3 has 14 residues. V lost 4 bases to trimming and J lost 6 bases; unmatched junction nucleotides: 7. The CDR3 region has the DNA TGTGCCAGCAGTGGAGAAACGGGACAGGCTGAAGCTTTCTTT. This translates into CASSGETGQAEAFF.

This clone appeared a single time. The CDR3 sequence: CASSFWGTSKGEQYF. The CDR3 nucleotides are TGTGCCAGCAGCTTCTGGGGGACTAGTAAAGGCGAGCAGTACTTC. J is TRBJ2-7 and V is TRBV11-3; 8 nucleotides match TRBD2. The CDR3 consists of 15 residues. The germline gives CDR1 SGHNT, CDR2 YENEEA. V dropped 3 bases and J dropped 6; count of bases not matched to a gene: 10.

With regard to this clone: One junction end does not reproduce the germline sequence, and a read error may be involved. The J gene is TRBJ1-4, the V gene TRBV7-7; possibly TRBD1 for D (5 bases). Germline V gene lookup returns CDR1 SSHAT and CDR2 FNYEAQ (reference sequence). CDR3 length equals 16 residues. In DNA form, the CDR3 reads TGTGCTAGCAGCCCCAGGGAAATTAGCGACCCTGAAAAACTGTTTTTT. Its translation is CASSPREISDPEKLFF.

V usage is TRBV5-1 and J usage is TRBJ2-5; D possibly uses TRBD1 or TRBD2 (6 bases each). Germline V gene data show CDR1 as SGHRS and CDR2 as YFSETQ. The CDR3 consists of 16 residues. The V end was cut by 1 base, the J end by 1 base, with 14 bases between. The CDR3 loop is CASSLHRVSGQETQYF. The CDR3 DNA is TGCGCCAGCAGCTTGCACAGGGTTAGCGGCCAAGAGACCCAGTACTTC.